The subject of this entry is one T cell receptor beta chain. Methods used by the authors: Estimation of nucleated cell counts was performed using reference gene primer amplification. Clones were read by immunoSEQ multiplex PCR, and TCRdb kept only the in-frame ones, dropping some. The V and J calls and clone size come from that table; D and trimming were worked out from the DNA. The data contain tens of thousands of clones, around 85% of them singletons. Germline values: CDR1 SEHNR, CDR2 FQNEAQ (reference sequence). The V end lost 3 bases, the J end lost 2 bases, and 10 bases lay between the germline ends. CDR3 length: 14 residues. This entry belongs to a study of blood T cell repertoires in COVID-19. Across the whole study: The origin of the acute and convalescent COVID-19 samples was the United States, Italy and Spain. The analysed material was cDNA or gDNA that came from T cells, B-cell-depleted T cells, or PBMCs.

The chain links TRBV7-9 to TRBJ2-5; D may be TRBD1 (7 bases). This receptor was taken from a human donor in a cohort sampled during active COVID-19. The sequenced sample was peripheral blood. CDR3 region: CASSFQGGQETQYF. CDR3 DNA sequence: TGTGCCAGCAGCTTTCAGGGGGGTCAAGAGACCCAGTACTTC. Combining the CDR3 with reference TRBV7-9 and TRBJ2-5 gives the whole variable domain DTGVSQNPRHKITKRGQNVTFRCDPISEHNRLYWYRQTLGQGPEFLTYFQNEAQLEKSRLLSDRFSAERPKGSFSTLEIQRTEQGDSAMYLCASSFQGGQETQYFGPGTRLLVL.